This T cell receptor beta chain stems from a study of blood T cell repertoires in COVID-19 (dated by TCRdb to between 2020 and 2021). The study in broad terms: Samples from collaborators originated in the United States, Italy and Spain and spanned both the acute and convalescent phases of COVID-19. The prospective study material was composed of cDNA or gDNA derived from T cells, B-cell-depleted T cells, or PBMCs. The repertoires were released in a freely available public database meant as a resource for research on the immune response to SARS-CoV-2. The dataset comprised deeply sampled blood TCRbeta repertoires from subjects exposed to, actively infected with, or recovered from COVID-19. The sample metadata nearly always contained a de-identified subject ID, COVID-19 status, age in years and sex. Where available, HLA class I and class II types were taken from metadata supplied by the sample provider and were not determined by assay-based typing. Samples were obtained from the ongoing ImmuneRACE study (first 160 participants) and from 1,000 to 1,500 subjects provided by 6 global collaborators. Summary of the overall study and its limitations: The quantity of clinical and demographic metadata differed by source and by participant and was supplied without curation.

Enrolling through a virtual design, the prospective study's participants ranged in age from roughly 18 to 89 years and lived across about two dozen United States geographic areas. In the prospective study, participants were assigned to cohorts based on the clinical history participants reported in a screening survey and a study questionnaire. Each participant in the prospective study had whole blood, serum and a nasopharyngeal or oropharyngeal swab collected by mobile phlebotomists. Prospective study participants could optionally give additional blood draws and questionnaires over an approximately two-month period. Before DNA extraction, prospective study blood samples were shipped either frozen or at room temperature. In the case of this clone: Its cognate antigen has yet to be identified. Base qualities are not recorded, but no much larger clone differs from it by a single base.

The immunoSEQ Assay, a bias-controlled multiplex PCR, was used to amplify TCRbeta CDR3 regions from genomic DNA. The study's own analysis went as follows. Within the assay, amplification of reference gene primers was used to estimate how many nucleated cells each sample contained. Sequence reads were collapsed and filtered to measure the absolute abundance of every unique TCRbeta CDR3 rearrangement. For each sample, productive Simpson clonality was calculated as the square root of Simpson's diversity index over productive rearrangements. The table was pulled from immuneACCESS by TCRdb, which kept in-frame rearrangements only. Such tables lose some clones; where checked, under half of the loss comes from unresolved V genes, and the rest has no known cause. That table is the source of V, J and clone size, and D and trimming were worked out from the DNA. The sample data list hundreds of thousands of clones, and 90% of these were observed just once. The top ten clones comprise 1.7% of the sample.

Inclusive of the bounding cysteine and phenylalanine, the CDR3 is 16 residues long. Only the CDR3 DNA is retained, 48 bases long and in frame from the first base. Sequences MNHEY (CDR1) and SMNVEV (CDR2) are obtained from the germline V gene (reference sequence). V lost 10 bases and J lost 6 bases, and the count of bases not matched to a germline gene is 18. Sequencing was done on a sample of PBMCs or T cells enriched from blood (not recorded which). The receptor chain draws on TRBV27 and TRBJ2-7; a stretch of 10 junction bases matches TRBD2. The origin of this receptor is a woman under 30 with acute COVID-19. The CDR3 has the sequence CATGGSGRAIPSEQYF. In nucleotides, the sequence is TGTGCCACCGGGGGAAGCGGGAGGGCCATCCCCTCCGAGCAGTACTTC.